This T cell receptor (beta chain) was profiled in a study of B cell selection in AIRE deficiency. Study outcomes and limitations: Only about 9.3% of 3,500 to 4,500 shared Treg sequences were patient-specific; about 33% healthy-specific. Shared Treg sequences had shorter CDR3s, biased toward rearrangements with few non-templated insertions. Approximately 31% of healthy-shared Treg sequences were found among patient Tconv cells. TCRbeta-only data showed roughly 37% of shared healthy Treg sequences in healthy Tconv.

As for this clone: Its antigen is not known.

TCRdb's copy holds only in-frame clones and misses some; the assay was immunoSEQ multiplex PCR. The data hold over 20,000 clones, with 80% to 95% observed a single time. Regulatory T cells were sorted as CD4+CD25hiCD127low/negative. Specimen: CD4+CD25+ Tregs sorted from PBMCs. The origin of this receptor is a human donor in good health.

As DNA, the CDR3 is TGTGCCAGCAGCTGGGACCCTCGCTCCTACGAGCAGTACTTC. Protein: CASSWDPRSYEQYF. This chain connects TRBV11-2 to TRBJ2-7; either TRBD1 or TRBD2 may fit D (5 bases each). The CDR3 covers 14 residues. V dropped 4 bases and J dropped 0 bases, with 10 bases sitting between them. Germline loops: CDR1 SGHAT, CDR2 FQNNGV.